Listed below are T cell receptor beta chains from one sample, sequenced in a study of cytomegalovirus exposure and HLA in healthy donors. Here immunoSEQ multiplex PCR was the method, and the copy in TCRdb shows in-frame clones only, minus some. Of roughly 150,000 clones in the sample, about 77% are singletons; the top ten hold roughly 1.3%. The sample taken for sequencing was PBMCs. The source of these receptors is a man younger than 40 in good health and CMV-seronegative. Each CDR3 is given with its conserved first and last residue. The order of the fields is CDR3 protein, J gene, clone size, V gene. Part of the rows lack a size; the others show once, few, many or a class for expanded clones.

CDR3 protein: CASSPLPRRGGAYEQYF; J gene: TRBJ2-7; clone size: .; V gene: TRBV28
CDR3 protein: CASSQSRLAGGDEQFF; J gene: TRBJ2-1; clone size: .; V gene: TRBV7-9
CDR3 protein: CASSSRGLVNSPLHF; J gene: TRBJ1-6; clone size: .; V gene: TRBV7-2
CDR3 protein: CAWSVQSNYGYTF; J gene: TRBJ1-2; clone size: .; V gene: TRBV30
CDR3 protein: CASSQDGGVGQGLFF; J gene: TRBJ2-1; clone size: few; V gene: TRBV4-3
CDR3 protein: CSVDGGSDEQYF; J gene: .; clone size: .; V gene: TRBV29-1
CDR3 protein: CASSTRGWSSYEQYF; J gene: TRBJ2-7; clone size: .; V gene: TRBV5-4
CDR3 protein: CASSLRLAGTDTQYF; J gene: TRBJ2-3; clone size: .; V gene: TRBV5-4
CDR3 protein: CASSQDRSTGLVTEAFF; J gene: TRBJ1-1; clone size: few; V gene: TRBV4-3
CDR3 protein: CASSTEWNSPLHF; J gene: TRBJ1-6; clone size: .; V gene: TRBV9
CDR3 protein: CASSSRPGGLGKNIQYF; J gene: TRBJ2-4; clone size: .; V gene: TRBV7-9
CDR3 protein: CASGRQPQHF; J gene: TRBJ1-5; clone size: .; V gene: TRBV6-5
CDR3 protein: CASRGGQRTNEKLFF; J gene: TRBJ1-4; clone size: .; V gene: TRBV2
CDR3 protein: CASSQDRGFSPLHF; J gene: TRBJ1-6; clone size: .; V gene: TRBV27
CDR3 protein: CASTGWGPQETQYF; J gene: TRBJ2-5; clone size: .; V gene: TRBV2
CDR3 protein: CASSIREVSKNSPLHF; J gene: TRBJ1-6; clone size: few; V gene: TRBV19
CDR3 protein: CASSTTGGRQPQHF; J gene: TRBJ1-5; clone size: .; V gene: TRBV6-1
CDR3 protein: CASSRTSGLLTEQFF; J gene: TRBJ2-1; clone size: .; V gene: TRBV5-4
CDR3 protein: CASTIRETQYF; J gene: TRBJ2-5; clone size: .; V gene: TRBV7-2
CDR3 protein: CASSPGLAAPRQYF; J gene: TRBJ2-7; clone size: .; V gene: TRBV5-1
CDR3 protein: CASSLSPEISYNEQFF; J gene: TRBJ2-1; clone size: .; V gene: TRBV11-1
CDR3 protein: CANGGVSGNTIYF; J gene: TRBJ1-3; clone size: .; V gene: TRBV10-3
CDR3 protein: CASSFGETYGYTF; J gene: TRBJ1-2; clone size: .; V gene: TRBV5-1
CDR3 protein: CASSLGWGQAGGNEQFF; J gene: TRBJ2-1; clone size: .; V gene: TRBV7-2
CDR3 protein: CASSVGARTDTQYF; J gene: TRBJ2-3; clone size: .; V gene: TRBV9
CDR3 protein: CASSEGTGGYYGYTF; J gene: TRBJ1-2; clone size: .; V gene: TRBV6-1
CDR3 protein: CASSLGQSKDSNQPQHF; J gene: TRBJ1-5; clone size: .; V gene: TRBV7-9
CDR3 protein: CASSLARTTNNEQFF; J gene: TRBJ2-1; clone size: .; V gene: TRBV5-1
CDR3 protein: CASSKARTGSSYEQYF; J gene: TRBJ2-7; clone size: few; V gene: TRBV21-1
CDR3 protein: CASSLLTPGLGGTDTQYF; J gene: TRBJ2-3; clone size: .; V gene: TRBV27
CDR3 protein: CASSSTRTGMNTEAFF; J gene: TRBJ1-1; clone size: few; V gene: TRBV7-9
CDR3 protein: CASRQYPLAGGAYEQYF; J gene: TRBJ2-7; clone size: .; V gene: TRBV28
CDR3 protein: CASSSRQVPYEQYF; J gene: TRBJ2-7; clone size: .; V gene: TRBV7-9
CDR3 protein: CASTRDIRWRGTYTDTQYF; J gene: TRBJ2-3; clone size: .; V gene: TRBV13
CDR3 protein: CASSISGTPNEQFF; J gene: TRBJ2-1; clone size: once; V gene: TRBV27
CDR3 protein: CASSQDDGEETQYF; J gene: TRBJ2-5; clone size: .; V gene: TRBV14
CDR3 protein: CASSRLGGLRQTQYF; J gene: TRBJ2-5; clone size: .; V gene: TRBV14
CDR3 protein: CASSLGEYYEQYF; J gene: .; clone size: .; V gene: TRBV5-8
CDR3 protein: CASSKPGQGTDTQYF; J gene: TRBJ2-3; clone size: once; V gene: TRBV5-1
CDR3 protein: CAWSGTRYNSPLHF; J gene: TRBJ1-6; clone size: once; V gene: TRBV30
CDR3 protein: CASSQSLAVQETQYF; J gene: TRBJ2-5; clone size: .; V gene: TRBV4-3
CDR3 protein: CAWSVGGEGRRETQYF; J gene: TRBJ2-5; clone size: .; V gene: TRBV30
CDR3 protein: CANSLVTYYEQYF; J gene: TRBJ2-7; clone size: .; V gene: TRBV28
CDR3 protein: CASSSGTVPHSYNSPLHF; J gene: TRBJ1-6; clone size: .; V gene: TRBV11-2
CDR3 protein: CASSVGVAELYNEQFF; J gene: TRBJ2-1; clone size: .; V gene: TRBV9
CDR3 protein: CASSEQDTSTDTQYF; J gene: TRBJ2-3; clone size: few; V gene: TRBV18
CDR3 protein: CASSQEVQGSSYEQYF; J gene: TRBJ2-7; clone size: .; V gene: TRBV4-1